This T cell receptor (beta chain) appears in the sequencing data of a study of OX40 agonist ivuxolimab in advanced cancers. The CDR3 extends over 16 amino acids. The repertoire was sequenced with immunoSEQ multiplex PCR; TCRdb's copy has only in-frame clones and lacks some. The table includes 73,000 or so clones, around 90% detected once. This sequence was found in an adult with an advanced solid tumor such as melanoma, head and neck, liver or kidney cancer. This sequence joins TRBV12-2 and TRBJ1-5; whether TRBD1, the table's D call, matches the DNA was not checked. TRBV12-2 is noted as a pseudogene. Specimen: CD4+ or CD8+ T cells sorted from blood, collected in a trial of the OX40 agonist ivuxolimab. This chain's CDR3 is CASRFKRGDRGLLQHF. The CDR3 bases are TGTGCAAGTCGCTTCAAAAGAGGGGACAGGGGGCTCCTCCAGCATTTT.